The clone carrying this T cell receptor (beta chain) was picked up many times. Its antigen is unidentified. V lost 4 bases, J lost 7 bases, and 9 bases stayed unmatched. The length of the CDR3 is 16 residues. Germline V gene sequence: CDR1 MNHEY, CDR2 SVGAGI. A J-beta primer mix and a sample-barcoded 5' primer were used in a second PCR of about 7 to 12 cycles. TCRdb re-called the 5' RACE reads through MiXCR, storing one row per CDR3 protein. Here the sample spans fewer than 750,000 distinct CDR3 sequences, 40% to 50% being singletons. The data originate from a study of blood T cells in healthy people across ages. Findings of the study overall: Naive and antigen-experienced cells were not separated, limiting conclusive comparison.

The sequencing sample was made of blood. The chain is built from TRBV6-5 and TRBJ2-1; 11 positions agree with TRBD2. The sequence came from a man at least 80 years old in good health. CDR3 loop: CASSFGTSGSGNEQFF. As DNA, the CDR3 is TGTGCCAGCAGTTTCGGGACTAGCGGATCGGGAAATGAGCAGTTCTTC.